These T cell receptor beta chains were read from a single sample in a study of T-cell reconstitution after alpha-beta-depleted transplantation in children. TCRdb re-derived calls from the PCR reads in MiXCR, one entry per CDR3 protein. The sample has 500,000 or so distinct CDR3 sequences, approximately 32% seen once. The specimen comprised PBMCs from the stem cell graft donor, sampled from the stem cell graft. The source is a human donor who donated a stem cell graft to a child with aplastic anemia. Both conserved end residues are part of each CDR3. The D gene is left open where the match is weak. A row's size may be missing; if present it is once, few, many or a size class.

NA	TRBJ2-5	TRBV5-1	NA	TGCGCCAGCAGCCGGACAGTCCCCCAAGAGACCCAGTACTTC	CASSRTVPQETQYF
many	TRBJ2-3	TRBV7-2	NA	TGTGCCAGCAGCTTAGGAGGGGCCGGCACAGATACGCAGTATTTT	CASSLGGAGTDTQYF
NA	TRBJ2-2	TRBV29-1	TRBD1	TGCAGCGTTGACGCCGGGACAGGGTTAACCGGGGAGCTGTTTTTT	CSVDAGTGLTGELFF
few	TRBJ2-1	TRBV6-1	NA	TGTGCCAGCAGTGAAGCGACGGGAGATTATGTTGAGCAGTTCTTC	CASSEATGDYVEQFF
NA	TRBJ2-3	TRBV7-9	NA	TGTGCCAGCAGCTTTTTCATTTCTAGAGATACGCAGTATTTT	CASSFFISRDTQYF
few	TRBJ2-1	TRBV12-5	TRBD1	TGTGCTAGTGGCTCGGACAGGGGTGGTGAGCAGTTCTTC	CASGSDRGGEQFF
NA	TRBJ2-1	TRBV5-6	TRBD1	TGTGCCAGCAGCCGAGGGCTTTTGGGGGACAGGGGGGCCAATGAGCAGTTCTTC	CASSRGLLGDRGANEQFF
NA	TRBJ1-1	TRBV20-1	NA	TGCAGTGCTCCATTCCCCCAGGGACGGACTGAAGCTTTCTTT	CSAPFPQGRTEAFF
few	TRBJ1-2	TRBV30	NA	TGTGCCTGGAGTCCCGGGATCCAGGGCGATGGCTACACCTTC	CAWSPGIQGDGYTF
NA	TRBJ1-1	TRBV7-9	TRBD1	TGTGCCAGCAGGCGGGGGGCAGGGGGCTTGAATACTGAAGCTTTCTTT	CASRRGAGGLNTEAFF
few	TRBJ2-7	TRBV25-1	NA	TGTGCCAGCAGACTGACGGGGGCTGGTAGCGAGCAGTACTTC	CASRLTGAGSEQYF
NA	TRBJ2-1	TRBV5-5	TRBD2	TGTGCCAGCAGCCCAGAACCGGGACTAGCGGGAGATTCGCAGTTCTTC	CASSPEPGLAGDSQFF
once	TRBJ2-5	TRBV12-3/TRBV12-4	NA	TGTGCCAGCAGTCAGGGGACGGAGACCCAGTACTTC	CASSQGTETQYF
NA	TRBJ2-1	TRBV28	NA	TGTGCCACAGTTTCTTCCTACAATGAGCAGTTCTTC	CATVSSYNEQFF
few	TRBJ1-1	TRBV29-1	NA	TGCAGCGTTGAAGTGGCGGGGCTTGAGACTGAAGCTTTCTTT	CSVEVAGLETEAFF
NA	TRBJ2-4	TRBV20-1	NA	TGCAGTGCGTACAGGTCGGACAAAAACATTCAGTACTTC	CSAYRSDKNIQYF
NA	TRBJ2-5	TRBV29-1	NA	TGCAGCGTTGTCCGGACACAAGAGACCCAGTACTTC	CSVVRTQETQYF
NA	TRBJ1-4	TRBV7-2	NA	TGTGCCAGCAGCTTAGGGGGGGGCCCTAATGAAAAACTGTTTTTT	CASSLGGGPNEKLFF
few	TRBJ1-1	TRBV29-1	NA	TGCAGCGTGGTACCCACGAACACTGAAGCTTTCTTT	CSVVPTNTEAFF
NA	TRBJ1-1	TRBV25-1	NA	TGTGCCAGCAGACAGGGCGGGATGAACACTGAAGCTTTCTTT	CASRQGGMNTEAFF
few	TRBJ2-1	TRBV6-5	NA	TGTGCCAGCAGATTAGGGCTCAATGAGCAGTTCTTC	CASRLGLNEQFF
few	TRBJ1-5	TRBV20-1	NA	TGCAGTGCTAGAGATAGGTATGTGAGCAATCAGCCCCAGCATTTT	CSARDRYVSNQPQHF
NA	TRBJ2-3	TRBV12-3/TRBV12-4	TRBD2	TGTGCCAGCAGGACCCTAGCGGGTTTCACAGATACGCAGTATTTT	CASRTLAGFTDTQYF
NA	TRBJ2-2	TRBV7-6	NA	TGTGCCAGCAGCCAGGGGGGCGGGGAGCTGTTTTTT	CASSQGGGELFF
few	TRBJ2-5	TRBV7-6	TRBD2	TGTGCCAGCAGCTTAGAAATTGCGGGAGTGGAGACCCAGTACTTC	CASSLEIAGVETQYF
NA	TRBJ1-6	TRBV6-1	TRBD1	TGTGCCAGCAGTCCCCGGACAGGGGGCGGAGGTCTTCCCCTCCACTTT	CASSPRTGGGGLPLHF
few	TRBJ2-1	TRBV20-1	TRBD2	TGCAGTGCTAGACCAACCCCGGGACTAGCGGGAGTCCCCCGCAATGAGCAGTTCTTC	CSARPTPGLAGVPRNEQFF
NA	TRBJ1-2	TRBV12-3/TRBV12-4	NA	TGTGCCAGCACCACGACAGAGTCTAACTATGGCTACACCTTC	CASTTTESNYGYTF
few	TRBJ2-2	TRBV7-9	NA	TGTGCCAGCAGCTTGGGACACTCTACTACCGGGGAGCTGTTTTTT	CASSLGHSTTGELFF
NA	TRBJ1-1	TRBV20-1	NA	TGCAGTGCTAGGGATTCAGGGAGGAACACTGAAGCTTTCTTT	CSARDSGRNTEAFF
few	TRBJ1-5	TRBV6-5	TRBD1	TGTGCCAGCAGTTACCAGGGACAGGGGGCACAGCCCCAGCATTTT	CASSYQGQGAQPQHF
few	TRBJ1-5	TRBV12-3/TRBV12-4	NA	TGTGCCAGCAGTTTCGCGGGGAATCATCAGCCCCAGCATTTT	CASSFAGNHQPQHF
NA	TRBJ1-6	TRBV24-1	NA	TGTGCCACCTCGGCCAGGGACGGATCACCCCTCCACTTT	CATSARDGSPLHF
NA	TRBJ2-1	TRBV5-6	NA	TGTGCCAGCAGCTTATTCAGTTTGAGCTCCTACAATGAGCAGTTCTTC	CASSLFSLSSYNEQFF
NA	TRBJ1-4	TRBV20-1	NA	TGCAGCGCCCGAGTGGAGGAAAAACTGTTTTTT	CSARVEEKLFF
few	TRBJ2-1	TRBV6-2/TRBV6-3	NA	TGTGCCAGCAAATCTACAGGGCTTGGGGCCTACAATGAGCAGTTCTTC	CASKSTGLGAYNEQFF
NA	TRBJ1-5	TRBV30	NA	TGTGCCTGGGGTACGGGAGGCAATCAGCCCCAGCATTTT	CAWGTGGNQPQHF
NA	TRBJ2-1	TRBV18	NA	TGTGCCAGCTCCCTTGTGGGGGGGCAAGGGAATGAGCAGTTCTTC	CASSLVGGQGNEQFF
NA	TRBJ2-1	TRBV20-1	TRBD2	TGCAGTGCTAGAGTTAGCGGGAGGGCCAATGAGCAGTTCTTC	CSARVSGRANEQFF
NA	TRBJ2-1	TRBV4-3	NA	TGCGCCAGCAGCCAAGATAGGAGGGACAGTGAGCAGTTCTTC	CASSQDRRDSEQFF
many	TRBJ2-5	TRBV20-1	NA	TGCAGTGCTAGAGGTGAAGGGCCAGAGACCCAGTACTTC	CSARGEGPETQYF
few	TRBJ2-1	TRBV20-1	NA	TGCAGTGCCAGAGGACAGACGGGGCTTTCGTCTGAGCAGTTCTTC	CSARGQTGLSSEQFF
many	TRBJ2-3	TRBV20-1	TRBD2	TGCAGTGTTAACGGGAGGAGAAGCACAGATACGCAGTATTTT	CSVNGRRSTDTQYF
NA	TRBJ1-1	TRBV18	NA	TGTGCCAGCTCACCTACGGGAGTGTACACTGAAGCTTTCTTT	CASSPTGVYTEAFF
many	TRBJ2-6	TRBV20-1	NA	TGCAGTGCAAGAGGGGCGTACTCTGGGGCCAACGTCCTGACTTTC	CSARGAYSGANVLTF
NA	TRBJ2-5	TRBV5-1	NA	TGCGCCAGCAGCTTGGCTAGCATGGAGACCCAGTACTTC	CASSLASMETQYF